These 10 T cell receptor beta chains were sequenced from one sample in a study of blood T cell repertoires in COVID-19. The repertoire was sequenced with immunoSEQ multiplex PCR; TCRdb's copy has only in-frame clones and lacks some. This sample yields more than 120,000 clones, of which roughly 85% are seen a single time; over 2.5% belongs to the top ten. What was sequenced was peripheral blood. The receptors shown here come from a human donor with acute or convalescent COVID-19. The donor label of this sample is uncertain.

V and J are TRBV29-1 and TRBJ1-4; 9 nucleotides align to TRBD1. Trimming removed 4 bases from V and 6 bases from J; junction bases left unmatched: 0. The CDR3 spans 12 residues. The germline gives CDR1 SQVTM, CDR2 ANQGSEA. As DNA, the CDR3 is TGCAGCGTTGGGGACAGGGATGAAAAACTGTTTTTT. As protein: CSVGDRDEKLFF.

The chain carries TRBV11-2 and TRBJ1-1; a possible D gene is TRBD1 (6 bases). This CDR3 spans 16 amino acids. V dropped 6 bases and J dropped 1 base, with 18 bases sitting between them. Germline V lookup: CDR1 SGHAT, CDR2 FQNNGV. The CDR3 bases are TGTGCCAGCAGATTACGGTTGGGGGCTAGGAACACTGAAGCTTTCTTT. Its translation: CASRLRLGARNTEAFF.

The CDR3 DNA sequence: TGTGCCAGCAGTTTATCCACCGGGACAGGGACTGAAAAACTGTTTTTT. This translates into CASSLSTGTGTEKLFF. The chain employs TRBV28 and TRBJ1-4; 9 bases match TRBD1. V shed 1 base, J shed 7 bases, and the junction held 7 bases outside the gene matches. CDR1 and CDR2 from the germline V gene are MDHEN and SYDVKM. The CDR3 covers 16 residues.

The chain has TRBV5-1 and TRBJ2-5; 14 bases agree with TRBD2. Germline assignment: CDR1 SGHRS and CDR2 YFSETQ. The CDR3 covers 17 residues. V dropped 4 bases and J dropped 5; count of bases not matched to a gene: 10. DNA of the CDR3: TGCGCCAGCAGCATATCCCCGGGACTAGCGGGAGATGAGACCCAGTACTTC. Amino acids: CASSISPGLAGDETQYF.

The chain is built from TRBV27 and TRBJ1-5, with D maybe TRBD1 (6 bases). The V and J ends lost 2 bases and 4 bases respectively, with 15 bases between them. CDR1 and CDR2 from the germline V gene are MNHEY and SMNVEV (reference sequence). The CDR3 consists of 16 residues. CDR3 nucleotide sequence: TGTGCCAGCAGTTTACGGGGGGCAGAGTGGAATCAGCCCCAGCATTTT. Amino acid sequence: CASSLRGAEWNQPQHF.

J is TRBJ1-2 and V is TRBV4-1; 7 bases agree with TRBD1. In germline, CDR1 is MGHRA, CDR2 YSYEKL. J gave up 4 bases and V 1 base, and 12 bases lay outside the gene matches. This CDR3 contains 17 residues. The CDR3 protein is CASSQGKLTGLGYGYTF. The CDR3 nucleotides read TGCGCCAGCAGCCAAGGGAAATTGACAGGGTTGGGCTATGGCTACACCTTC.

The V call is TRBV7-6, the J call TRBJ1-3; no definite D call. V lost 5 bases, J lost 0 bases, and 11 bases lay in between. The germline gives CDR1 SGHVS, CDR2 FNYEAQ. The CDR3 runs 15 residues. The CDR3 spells CASSLLSSSGNTIYF. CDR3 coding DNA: TGTGCCAGCAGCCTCCTTTCGAGCTCTGGAAACACCATATATTTT.

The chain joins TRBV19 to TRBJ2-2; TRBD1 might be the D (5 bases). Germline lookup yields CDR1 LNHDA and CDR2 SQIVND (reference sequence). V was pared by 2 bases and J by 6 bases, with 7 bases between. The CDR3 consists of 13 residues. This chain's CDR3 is CASSISRAGELFF. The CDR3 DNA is TGTGCCAGTAGTATAAGCAGGGCCGGGGAGCTGTTTTTT. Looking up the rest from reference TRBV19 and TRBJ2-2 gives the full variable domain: DGGITQSPKYLFRKEGQNVTLSCEQNLNHDAMYWYRQDPGQGLRLIYYSQIVNDFQKGDIAEGYSVSREKKESFPLTVTSAQKNPTAFYLCASSISRAGELFFGEGSRLTVL.

CDR3 loop: CASSPPDRFSGNTIYF. In nucleotides, the CDR3 is TGTGCCAGCTCACCACCTGACAGGTTCTCTGGAAACACCATATATTTT. V and J are TRBV18 and TRBJ1-3; a weak D match, TRBD1 (6 bases). The CDR3 runs 16 residues. Germline V gene data show CDR1 as KGHSH and CDR2 as LQKENI. The V gene lost 0 bases and the J gene lost 0 bases, with 9 bases spanning the gap.

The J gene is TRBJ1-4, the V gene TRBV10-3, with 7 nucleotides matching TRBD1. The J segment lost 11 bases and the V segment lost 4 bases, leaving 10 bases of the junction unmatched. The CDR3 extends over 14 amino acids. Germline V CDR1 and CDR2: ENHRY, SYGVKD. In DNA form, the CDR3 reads TGTGCCATCAGTGGTACAGGGGCCAGAGTGAAACTGTTTTTT. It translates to CAISGTGARVKLFF.